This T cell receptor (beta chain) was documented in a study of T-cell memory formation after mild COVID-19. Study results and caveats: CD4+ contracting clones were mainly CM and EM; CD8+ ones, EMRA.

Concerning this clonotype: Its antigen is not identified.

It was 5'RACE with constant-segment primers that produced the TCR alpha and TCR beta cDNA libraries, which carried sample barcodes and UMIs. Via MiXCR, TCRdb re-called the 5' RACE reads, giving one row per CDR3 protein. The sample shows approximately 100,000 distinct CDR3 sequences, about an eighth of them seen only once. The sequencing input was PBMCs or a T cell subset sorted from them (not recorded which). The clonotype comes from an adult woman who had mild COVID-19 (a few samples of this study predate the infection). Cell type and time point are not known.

CDR3 protein: CASTGADYNEQFF. DNA for the CDR3: TGTGCCAGTACGGGTGCGGATTACAATGAGCAGTTCTTC. The chain combines TRBV19 with TRBJ2-1; D not certain. V lost 7 bases and J lost 4, with 11 bases in between. This CDR3 is built from 13 residues. The germline gives CDR1 LNHDA, CDR2 SQIVND (reference sequence). The whole variable domain, remainder taken from reference TRBV19 and TRBJ2-1, is DGGITQSPKYLFRKEGQNVTLSCEQNLNHDAMYWYRQDPGQGLRLIYYSQIVNDFQKGDIAEGYSVSREKKESFPLTVTSAQKNPTAFYLCASTGADYNEQFFGPGTRLTVL.